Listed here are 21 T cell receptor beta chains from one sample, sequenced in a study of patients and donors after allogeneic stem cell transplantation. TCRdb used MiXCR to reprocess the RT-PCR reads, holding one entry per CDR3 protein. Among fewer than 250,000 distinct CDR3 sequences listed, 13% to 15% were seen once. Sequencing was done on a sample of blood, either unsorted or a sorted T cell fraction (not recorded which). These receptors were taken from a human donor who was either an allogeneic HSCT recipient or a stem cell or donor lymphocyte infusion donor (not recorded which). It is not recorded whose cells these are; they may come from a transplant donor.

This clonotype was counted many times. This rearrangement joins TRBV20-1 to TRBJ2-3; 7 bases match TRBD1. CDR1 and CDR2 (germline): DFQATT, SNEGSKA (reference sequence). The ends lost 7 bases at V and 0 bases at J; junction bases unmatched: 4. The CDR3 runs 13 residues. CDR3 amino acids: CSVSGQSTDTQYF. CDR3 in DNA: TGCAGTGTGTCGGGACAGAGCACAGATACGCAGTATTTT.

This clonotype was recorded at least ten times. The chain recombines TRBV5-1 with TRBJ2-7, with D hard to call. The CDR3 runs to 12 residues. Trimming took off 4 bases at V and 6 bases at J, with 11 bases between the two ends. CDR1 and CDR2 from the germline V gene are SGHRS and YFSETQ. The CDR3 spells CASSPQSGEQYF. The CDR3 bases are TGCGCCAGCAGCCCACAGAGTGGCGAGCAGTACTTC. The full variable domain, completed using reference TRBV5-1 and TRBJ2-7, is KAGVTQTPRYLIKTRGQQVTLSCSPISGHRSVSWYQQTPGQGLQFLFEYFSETQRNKGNFPGRFSGRQFSNSRSEMNVSTLELGDSALYLCASSPQSGEQYFGPGTRLTVT.

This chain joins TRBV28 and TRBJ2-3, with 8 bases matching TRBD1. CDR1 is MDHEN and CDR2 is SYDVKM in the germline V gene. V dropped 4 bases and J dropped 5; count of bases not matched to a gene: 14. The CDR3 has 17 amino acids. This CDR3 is CASSSYRGDTLGDTQYF. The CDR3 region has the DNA TGTGCCAGCAGTTCCTACAGGGGGGACACCCTCGGAGATACGCAGTATTTT.

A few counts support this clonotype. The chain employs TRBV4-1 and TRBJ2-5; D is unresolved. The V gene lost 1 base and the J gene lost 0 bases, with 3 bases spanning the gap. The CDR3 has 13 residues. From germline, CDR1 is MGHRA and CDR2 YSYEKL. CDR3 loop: CASSQGHQETQYF. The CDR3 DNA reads TGCGCCAGCAGCCAAGGACACCAAGAGACCCAGTACTTC.

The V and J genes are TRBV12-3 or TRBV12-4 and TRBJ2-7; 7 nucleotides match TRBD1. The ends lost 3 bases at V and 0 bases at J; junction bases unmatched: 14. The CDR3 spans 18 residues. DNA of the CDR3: TGTGCCAGCAGTTTCAGAGAGACAGGGATCAAAAGCTCCTACGAGCAGTACTTC. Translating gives CASSFRETGIKSSYEQYF.

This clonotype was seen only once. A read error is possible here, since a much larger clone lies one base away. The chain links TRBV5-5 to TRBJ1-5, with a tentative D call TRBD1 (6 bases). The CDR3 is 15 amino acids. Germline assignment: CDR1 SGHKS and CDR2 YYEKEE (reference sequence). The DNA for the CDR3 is TGTGCCAGCAGCTTGGAGGACAGTAGCAATCAGCCCCAGAATTTT. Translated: CASSLEDSSNQPQNF.

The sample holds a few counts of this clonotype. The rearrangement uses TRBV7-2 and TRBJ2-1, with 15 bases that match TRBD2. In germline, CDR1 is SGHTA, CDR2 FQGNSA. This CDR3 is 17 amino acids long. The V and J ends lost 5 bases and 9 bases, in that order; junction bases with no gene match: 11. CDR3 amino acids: CASSPTAPGLAGGEQFF. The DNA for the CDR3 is TGTGCCAGCAGCCCGACGGCACCGGGACTAGCGGGAGGTGAGCAGTTCTTC.

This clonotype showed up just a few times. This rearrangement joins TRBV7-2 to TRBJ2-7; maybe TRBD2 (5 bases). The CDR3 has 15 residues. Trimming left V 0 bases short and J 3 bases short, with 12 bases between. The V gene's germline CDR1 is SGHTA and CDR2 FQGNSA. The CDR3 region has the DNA TGTGCCAGCAGCTTAGCTCCGGGAAACCTCTACGAGCAGTACTTC. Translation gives CASSLAPGNLYEQYF.

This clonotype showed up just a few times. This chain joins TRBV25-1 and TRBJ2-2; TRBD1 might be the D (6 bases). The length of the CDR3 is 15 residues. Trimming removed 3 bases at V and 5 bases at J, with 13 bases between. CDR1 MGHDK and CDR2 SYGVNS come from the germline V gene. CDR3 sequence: CASSDQGWNTGELFF. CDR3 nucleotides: TGTGCCAGCAGTGACCAGGGGTGGAATACCGGGGAGCTGTTTTTT.

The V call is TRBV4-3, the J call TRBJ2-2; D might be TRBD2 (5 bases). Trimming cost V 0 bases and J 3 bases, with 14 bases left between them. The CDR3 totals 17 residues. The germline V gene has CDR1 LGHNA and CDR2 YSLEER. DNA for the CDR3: TGCGCCAGCAGCCAAGATCTGGGCTCGCGGGACACCGGGGAGCTGTTTTTT. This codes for CASSQDLGSRDTGELFF.

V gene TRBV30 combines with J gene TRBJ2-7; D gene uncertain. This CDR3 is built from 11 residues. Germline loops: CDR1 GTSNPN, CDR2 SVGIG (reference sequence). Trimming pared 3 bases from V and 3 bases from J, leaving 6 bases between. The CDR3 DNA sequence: TGTGCCTGGAGAATAAGCTACGAGCAGTACTTC. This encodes CAWRISYEQYF.

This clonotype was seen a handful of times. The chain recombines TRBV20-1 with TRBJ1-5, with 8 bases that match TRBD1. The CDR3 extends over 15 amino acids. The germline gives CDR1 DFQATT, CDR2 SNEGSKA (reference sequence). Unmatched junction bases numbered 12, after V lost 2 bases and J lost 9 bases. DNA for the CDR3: TGCAGTGCTAGATCCTCATCAGGGGGCTCCAGGCCCCAGCATTTT. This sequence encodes CSARSSSGGSRPQHF.

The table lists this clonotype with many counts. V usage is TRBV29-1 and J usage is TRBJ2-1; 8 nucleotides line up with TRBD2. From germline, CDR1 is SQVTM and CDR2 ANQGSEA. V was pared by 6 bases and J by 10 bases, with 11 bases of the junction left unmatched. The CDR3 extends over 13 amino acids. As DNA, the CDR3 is TGCAGCGTCGCCGGGACTAGTTTGGGGGAGCAGTTCTTC. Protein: CSVAGTSLGEQFF.

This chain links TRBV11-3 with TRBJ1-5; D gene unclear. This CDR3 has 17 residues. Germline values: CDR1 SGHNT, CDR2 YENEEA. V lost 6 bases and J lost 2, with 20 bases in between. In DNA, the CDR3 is TGTGCCAGCAGACAACCCCGCAAGGAAGGGCGCAATCAGCCCCAGCATTTT. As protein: CASRQPRKEGRNQPQHF.

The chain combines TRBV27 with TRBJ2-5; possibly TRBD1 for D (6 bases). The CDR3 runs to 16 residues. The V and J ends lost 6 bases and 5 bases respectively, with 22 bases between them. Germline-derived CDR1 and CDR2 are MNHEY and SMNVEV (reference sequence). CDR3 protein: CASRKSLGALRETQYF. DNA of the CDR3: TGTGCCAGCAGGAAATCCCTGGGGGCGCTCAGGGAGACCCAGTACTTC.

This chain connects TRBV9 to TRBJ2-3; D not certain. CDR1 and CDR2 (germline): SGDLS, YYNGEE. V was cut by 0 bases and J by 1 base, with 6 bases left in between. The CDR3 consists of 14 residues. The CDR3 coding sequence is TGTGCCAGCAGCGTAGTCGGCGGCACAGATACGCAGTATTTT. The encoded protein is CASSVVGGTDTQYF.

The CDR3 nucleotides read TGTGCCAGCAGCTCTATCGGGCAGAGGGCGACCGAGCAGTACTTC. As protein: CASSSIGQRATEQYF. The chain couples TRBV5-4 to TRBJ2-7; perhaps TRBD2 as D (5 bases). Germline loops: CDR1 SGHNT, CDR2 YYREEE (reference sequence). The CDR3 has 15 residues. Trimming cost V 3 bases and J 6 bases, with 19 bases left between them.

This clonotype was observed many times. In nucleotides, the CDR3 is TGCGCCAGCAGCTTGAATGAATTGGGAATTAGTTCCGAGCAGTACTTC. It encodes CASSLNELGISSEQYF. The chain recombines TRBV5-1 with TRBJ2-7; no reliable D call. The CDR3 extends over 16 amino acids. V was pared by 1 base and J by 6 bases, with 20 bases between. Germline V gene data show CDR1 as SGHRS and CDR2 as YFSETQ.

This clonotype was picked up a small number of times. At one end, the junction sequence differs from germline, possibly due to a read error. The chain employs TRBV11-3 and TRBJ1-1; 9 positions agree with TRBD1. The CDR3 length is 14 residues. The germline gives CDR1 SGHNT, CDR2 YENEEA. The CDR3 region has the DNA TGTGCCAGCTGCTTACAGGGGGCTGTCACTGAAGCTTTCTTT. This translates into CASCLQGAVTEAFF.

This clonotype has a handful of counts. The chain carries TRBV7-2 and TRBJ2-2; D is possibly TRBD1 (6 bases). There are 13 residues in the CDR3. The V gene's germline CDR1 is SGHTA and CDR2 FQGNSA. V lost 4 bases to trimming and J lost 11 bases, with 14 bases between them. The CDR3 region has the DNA TGTGCCAGCAGCTACCGTAGACAGGCAGAGCTGTTTTTT. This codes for CASSYRRQAELFF.

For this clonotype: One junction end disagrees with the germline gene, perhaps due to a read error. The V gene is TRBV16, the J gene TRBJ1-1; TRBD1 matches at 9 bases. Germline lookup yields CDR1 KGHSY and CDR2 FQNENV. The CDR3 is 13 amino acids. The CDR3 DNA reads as TGTGCCAGCAGCAAATCGGGGACAGGGAAGACTTTCTTT. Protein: CASSKSGTGKTFF. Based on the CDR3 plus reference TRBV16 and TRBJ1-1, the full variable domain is GEEVAQTPKHLVRGEGQKAKLYCAPIKGHSYVFWYQQVLKNEFKFLISFQNENVFDETGMPKERFSAKCLPNSPCSLEIQATKLEDSAVYFCASSKSGTGKTFFGQGTRLTVV.